This T cell receptor (beta chain) stems from a study of cytomegalovirus exposure and HLA in healthy donors. Overall study results and limits: Across donors, sequencing depth was assumed by presence/absence analyses to be roughly uniform.

Points on this clone: Its antigen is undetermined. Other DNA sequences within the sample encode an identical CDR3.

PCR employed 60 Vbeta and 13 Jbeta primers. The protocol was immunoSEQ multiplex PCR, while the TCRdb copy is restricted to in-frame clones and leaves out a portion. This sample lists 70,000 or so clones; its ten largest clones have roughly 0.89%. V was pared by 7 bases and J by 4 bases, with 10 bases between. Germline V CDR1 and CDR2: SQVTM, ANQGSEA. The CDR3 covers 12 residues. Material for sequencing was PBMCs. The J gene is TRBJ2-2, the V gene TRBV29-1; TRBD1 is a possible D gene (6 bases). This receptor was obtained from a boy younger than 18 in good health and CMV-seronegative. The DNA for the CDR3 is TGCAGCGGATCCAGGGGCACCGGGGAGCTGTTTTTT. It encodes CSGSRGTGELFF.